What follows are 19 T cell receptor beta chains derived from one specimen sequenced in a study of cytomegalovirus exposure and HLA in healthy donors. In the PCR, 60 Vbeta and 13 Jbeta primers were used. TCRdb's table, derived via immunoSEQ multiplex PCR, lists solely in-frame clones and lacks some. The sample yields 180,000 or so clones, 62% seen once. Sequenced sample: PBMCs. These receptors were collected from a man aged 40-49 years in good health and CMV-seronegative.

The chain recombines TRBV4-2 with TRBJ2-1; 12 bases are shared with TRBD1. The J segment lost 6 bases and the V segment lost 4 bases, leaving 1 base of the junction unmatched. The CDR3 contains 14 residues. The V gene's germline CDR1 is LGHNA and CDR2 YNFKEQ. CDR3 loop: CASSRDRGRNEQFF. CDR3 bases: TGTGCCAGCAGCCGGGACAGGGGGCGCAATGAGCAGTTCTTC.

As for this clone: The junction departs from the called germline gene at one end, perhaps through a read error. This rearrangement joins TRBV7-9 to TRBJ1-6; 9 bases agree with TRBD1. Germline loops: CDR1 SEHNR, CDR2 FQNEAQ (reference sequence). There are 16 residues in the CDR3. The CDR3 reads CSSSLYGTGTNSPLHF. CDR3 DNA: TGTTCCAGCAGCTTATACGGGACAGGGACGAATTCACCCCTCCACTTT.

This sequence joins TRBV19 and TRBJ2-3, with a tentative D call TRBD1 (6 bases). CDR3 length: 13 amino acids. V was cut by 5 bases and J by 3 bases, with 9 bases left in between. From germline, CDR1 is LNHDA and CDR2 SQIVND (reference sequence). CDR3 nucleotides: TGTGCCAGTAGTCCGACAGGTACAGATACGCAGTATTTT. It encodes CASSPTGTDTQYF.

This clone was seen only a few times. This rearrangement joins TRBV28 to TRBJ1-5, with a tentative D call TRBD1 (6 bases). V was pared by 5 bases and J by 2 bases, with 13 bases between. Per the germline V gene, CDR1 is MDHEN and CDR2 is SYDVKM. This CDR3 is 15 amino acids long. CDR3 sequence (DNA): TGTGCCAGCAGTCCACAGGGTTTCGGCAATCAGCCCCAGCATTTT. Residues: CASSPQGFGNQPQHF.

This clone was detected once. CDR3 loop: CASSLGRGPDEQYF. Written as DNA, the CDR3 is TGTGCCAGCAGCTTGGGCAGGGGGCCAGACGAGCAGTACTTC. This sequence joins TRBV5-6 and TRBJ2-7; 8 bases match TRBD1. The CDR3 is 14 amino acids. The V segment lost 0 bases and the J segment 5 bases; nucleotides outside the gene matches: 4. In germline, CDR1 is SGHDT, CDR2 YYEEEE.

A remark on this clone: Mismatch with germline at one junction end may stem from a read error. The chain uses TRBV7-9 and TRBJ2-4; 12 nucleotides line up with TRBD2. Germline CDR1 SEHNR, CDR2 FQNEAQ (reference sequence). The CDR3 spans 18 residues. CDR3 in DNA: TGTTCCAGCAGCCGGACTAGCGGGGACCTTGGAGCCAAAAACATTCAGTACTTC. Its protein is CSSSRTSGDLGAKNIQYF.

This sequence joins TRBV5-1 and TRBJ2-7; the match to TRBD2 covers 12 bases. CDR3 length: 16 amino acids. CDR1 is SGHRS, CDR2 YFSETQ, per germline. J lost 1 base, V lost 0 bases, and 2 bases had no gene match. The CDR3 DNA reads as TGCGCCAGCAGCTTGGTGACTAGCGGGGGATCCTACGAGCAGTACTTC. It codes for CASSLVTSGGSYEQYF.

This clone came up a few times. The J gene is TRBJ1-2, the V gene TRBV11-2; 8 positions agree with TRBD1. The CDR3 is 14 residues long. CDR1 SGHAT and CDR2 FQNNGV come from the germline V gene. V shed 3 bases and J 8 bases; nucleotides not matched to a gene: 8. The CDR3 nucleotides read TGTGCCAGCAGCTTCGGACAGGGTGAGGACGGCTACACCTTC. Protein product: CASSFGQGEDGYTF.

J is TRBJ2-7 and V is TRBV7-3; D is uncertain. Germline assignment: CDR1 SGHTA and CDR2 FQGTGA. The V end lost 5 bases, the J end lost 6 bases, and 20 bases lay between the germline ends. There are 15 residues in the CDR3. Written as DNA, the CDR3 is TGTGCCAGCAGCACGAACTCGGGTCCAGTCTCCGAGCAGTACTTC. This codes for CASSTNSGPVSEQYF.

The chain recombines TRBV10-3 with TRBJ1-5; TRBD1 agrees at 7 bases. V lost 3 bases to trimming and J lost 1 base; unmatched junction nucleotides: 3. The CDR3 has 15 residues. Germline V gene data show CDR1 as ENHRY and CDR2 as SYGVKD. CDR3 bases: TGTGCCATCAGTGAAGGGGGCGGGAGCAATCAGCCCCAGCATTTT. It codes for CAISEGGGSNQPQHF.

The chain is built from TRBV2 and TRBJ2-4, with D perhaps matching TRBD1 (6 bases). V was cut by 10 bases and J by 8 bases, with 21 bases left in between. Per germline, CDR1 SNHLY and CDR2 FYNNEI. This CDR3 has 14 amino acids. CDR3 protein: CAISPPGHGDIQYF. Written as DNA, the CDR3 is TGTGCCATCTCGCCTCCGGGACATGGTGACATTCAGTACTTC.

This clone was seen only a few times. The V and J genes are TRBV4-1 and TRBJ2-3, with 8 nucleotides matching TRBD1. This CDR3 comprises 16 residues. The trim removed 3 bases at V and 4 bases at J, leaving 9 bases unmatched. The V gene's germline CDR1 is MGHRA and CDR2 YSYEKL. The CDR3, as DNA: TGCGCCAGCAGCCACCTCCCCGGGACAGGTTCAGATACGCAGTATTTT. This translates into CASSHLPGTGSDTQYF.

This clone was observed a handful of times. CDR3 loop: CASSFRLAGSNEQFF. The CDR3, as DNA: TGTGCCAGCAGCTTCCGACTAGCGGGAAGCAATGAGCAGTTCTTC. The V and J genes are TRBV7-9 and TRBJ2-1, with 11 bases matching TRBD2. Trimming removed 3 bases from V and 6 bases from J; junction bases left unmatched: 4. The CDR3 extends over 15 amino acids. Per germline, CDR1 SEHNR and CDR2 FQNEAQ (reference sequence).

The rearrangement joins TRBV7-2 to TRBJ1-6; 8 nucleotides align to TRBD1. The length of the CDR3 is 15 residues. J gave up 7 bases and V 2 bases, and 4 bases lay outside the gene matches. Germline loops: CDR1 SGHTA, CDR2 FQGNSA. The CDR3 loop is CASSLLQGANSPLHF. Written as DNA, the CDR3 is TGTGCCAGCAGCTTATTGCAGGGGGCGAATTCACCCCTCCACTTT.

The chain employs TRBV7-8 and TRBJ1-4; no definite D call. The CDR3 totals 15 residues. The V gene's germline CDR1 is SGHVS and CDR2 FQNEAQ. Trimming took off 1 base at V and 8 bases at J, with 14 bases between the two ends. The CDR3 is CASSLDEQLWEKLFF. CDR3 DNA sequence: TGTGCCAGCAGCTTAGATGAACAGTTATGGGAAAAACTGTTTTTT. The full variable domain, completed using reference TRBV7-8 and TRBJ1-4, is GAGVSQSPRYKVAKRGQDVALRCDPISGHVSLFWYQQALGQGPEFLTYFQNEAQLDKSGLPSDRFFAERPEGSVSTLKIQRTQQEDSAVYLCASSLDEQLWEKLFFGSGTQLSVL.

The rearrangement joins TRBV4-3 to TRBJ2-1, with D uncertain. CDR1 is LGHNA, CDR2 YSLEER, per germline. CDR3 length: 16 amino acids. Trimming removed 0 bases at V and 3 bases at J, with 12 bases between. CDR3 region: CASSQDFEVDYNEQFF. The CDR3, as DNA: TGCGCCAGCAGCCAAGATTTCGAGGTTGACTACAATGAGCAGTTCTTC.

This clone was detected only once. V usage is TRBV2 and J usage is TRBJ2-1, with 14 bases that match TRBD2. The CDR3 runs to 18 residues. J lost 1 base, V lost 5 bases, and 7 bases had no gene match. Germline lookup yields CDR1 SNHLY and CDR2 FYNNEI. The CDR3 DNA follows: TGTGCCAGCAGTCGGACTAGCGGGGGGCCTTTATCCTACAATGAGCAGTTCTTC. Residues: CASSRTSGGPLSYNEQFF. The full variable domain, completed using reference TRBV2 and TRBJ2-1, is EPEVTQTPSHQVTQMGQEVILRCVPISNHLYFYWYRQILGQKVEFLVSFYNNEISEKSEIFDDQFSVERPDGSNFTLKIRSTKLEDSAMYFCASSRTSGGPLSYNEQFFGPGTRLTVL.

The chain joins TRBV29-1 to TRBJ2-7, with D possibly TRBD1 on 6 matching bases. Trimming took off 6 bases at V and 5 bases at J, with 17 bases between the two ends. Germline V gene sequence: CDR1 SQVTM, CDR2 ANQGSEA. There are 13 residues in the CDR3. The CDR3 nucleotides read TGCAGCGTCCAGAACAGGGCAAAGAACGAGCAGTACTTC. Amino acids: CSVQNRAKNEQYF.

The chain employs TRBV28 and TRBJ2-7; 7 bases line up with TRBD1. J lost 1 base, V lost 7 bases, and 7 bases had no gene match. Germline CDR1 reads MDHEN; CDR2 reads SYDVKM. This CDR3 comprises 14 residues. The CDR3 spells CASIAGTVSYEQYF. The CDR3 nucleotides read TGTGCCAGCATTGCCGGGACAGTATCCTACGAGCAGTACTTC.